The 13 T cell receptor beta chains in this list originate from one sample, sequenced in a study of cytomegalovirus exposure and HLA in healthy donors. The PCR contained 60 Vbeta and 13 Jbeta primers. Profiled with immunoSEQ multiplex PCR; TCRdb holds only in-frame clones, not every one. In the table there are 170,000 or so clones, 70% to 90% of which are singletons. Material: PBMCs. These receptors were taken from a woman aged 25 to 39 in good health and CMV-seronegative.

The CDR3 region has the DNA TGTGCCAGCAGTAGCGGGGTTCGGTACGAGCAGTACTTC. It is translated as CASSSGVRYEQYF. The chain carries TRBV13 and TRBJ2-7, with 8 positions matching TRBD2. Losses at the gene ends were 6 bases for V and 4 bases for J; bases not matched to a gene: 5. There are 13 residues in the CDR3. Germline lookup yields CDR1 PRHDT and CDR2 FYEKMQ (reference sequence).

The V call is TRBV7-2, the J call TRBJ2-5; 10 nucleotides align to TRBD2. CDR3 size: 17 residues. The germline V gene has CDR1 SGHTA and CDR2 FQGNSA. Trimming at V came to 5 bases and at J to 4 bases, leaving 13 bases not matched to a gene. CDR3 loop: CASSAGVLAGAGETQYF. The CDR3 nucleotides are TGTGCCAGCAGCGCAGGCGTTCTAGCGGGAGCAGGAGAGACCCAGTACTTC.

The CDR3 here is CASSLRTRETQYF. CDR3 nucleotides: TGTGCCAGCAGCTTACGGACTAGGGAGACCCAGTACTTC. The genes are TRBV7-6 and TRBJ2-5; 7 nucleotides agree with TRBD2. The CDR3 sequence is 13 residues long. Germline CDR1 SGHVS, CDR2 FNYEAQ. V trimming: 2 bases; J trimming: 5 bases; junction bases outside the gene matches: 2.

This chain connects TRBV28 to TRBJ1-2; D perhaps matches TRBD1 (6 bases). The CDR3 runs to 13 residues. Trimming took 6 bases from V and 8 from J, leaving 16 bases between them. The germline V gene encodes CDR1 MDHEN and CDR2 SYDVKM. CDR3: CASRPTGNEGYTF. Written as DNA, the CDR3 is TGTGCCAGCAGGCCAACAGGGAATGAAGGCTACACCTTC.

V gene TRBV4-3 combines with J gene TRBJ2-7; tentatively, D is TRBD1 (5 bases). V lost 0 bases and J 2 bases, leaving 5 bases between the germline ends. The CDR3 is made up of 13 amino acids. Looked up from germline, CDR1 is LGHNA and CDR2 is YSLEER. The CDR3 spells CASSQDRAYEQYF. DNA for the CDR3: TGCGCCAGCAGCCAAGACAGGGCCTACGAGCAGTACTTC.

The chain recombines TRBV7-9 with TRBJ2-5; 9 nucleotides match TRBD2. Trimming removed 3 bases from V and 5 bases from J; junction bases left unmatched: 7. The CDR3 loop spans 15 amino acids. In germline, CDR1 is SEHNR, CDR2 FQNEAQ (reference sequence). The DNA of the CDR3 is TGTGCCAGCAGCTTGGGACTAGCCCGTCAGGAGACCCAGTACTTC. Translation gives CASSLGLARQETQYF.

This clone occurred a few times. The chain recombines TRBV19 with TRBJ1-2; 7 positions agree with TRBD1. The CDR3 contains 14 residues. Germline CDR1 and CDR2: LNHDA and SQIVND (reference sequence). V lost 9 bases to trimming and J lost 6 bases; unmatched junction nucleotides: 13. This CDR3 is CASPGTELPDGYTF. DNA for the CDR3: TGTGCCAGCCCGGGGACAGAACTTCCTGATGGCTACACCTTC.

The CDR3 protein is CASGTYGPYEQYF. As DNA, the CDR3 is TGTGCCAGCGGGACGTATGGACCCTACGAGCAGTACTTC. This sequence joins TRBV10-3 and TRBJ2-7, with D tentatively TRBD2 (6 bases). Trimming took 10 bases from V and 2 from J, leaving 15 bases between them. Germline CDR1 and CDR2: ENHRY and SYGVKD. This CDR3 comprises 13 residues.

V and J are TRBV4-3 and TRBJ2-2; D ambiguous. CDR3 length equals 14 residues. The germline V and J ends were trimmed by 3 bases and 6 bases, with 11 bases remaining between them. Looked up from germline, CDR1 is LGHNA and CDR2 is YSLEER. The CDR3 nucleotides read TGCGCCAGCAGCCAGCCCGACATTCCCGGGGAGCTGTTTTTT. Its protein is CASSQPDIPGELFF.

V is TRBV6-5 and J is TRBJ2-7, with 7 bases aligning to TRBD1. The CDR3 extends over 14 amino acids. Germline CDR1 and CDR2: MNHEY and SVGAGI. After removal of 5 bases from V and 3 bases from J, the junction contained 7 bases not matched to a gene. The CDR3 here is CASSRDRSFYEQYF. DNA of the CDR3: TGTGCCAGCAGTCGGGACAGATCTTTCTACGAGCAGTACTTC.

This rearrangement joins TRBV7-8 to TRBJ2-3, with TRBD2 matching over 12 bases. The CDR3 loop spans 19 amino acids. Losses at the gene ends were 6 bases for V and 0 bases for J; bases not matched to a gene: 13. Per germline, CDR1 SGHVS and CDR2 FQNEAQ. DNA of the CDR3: TGTGCCAGCAGTTCCCTTCCCTGGACTAGCGGGACCAGCACAGATACGCAGTATTTT. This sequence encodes CASSSLPWTSGTSTDTQYF.

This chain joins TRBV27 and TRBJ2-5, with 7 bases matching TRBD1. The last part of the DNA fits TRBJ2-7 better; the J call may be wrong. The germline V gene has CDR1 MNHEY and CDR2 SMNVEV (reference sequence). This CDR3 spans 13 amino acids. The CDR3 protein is CASSRDSVYEQYF. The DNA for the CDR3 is TGTGCCAGCAGCCGGGACAGCGTCTACGAGCAGTACTTC.

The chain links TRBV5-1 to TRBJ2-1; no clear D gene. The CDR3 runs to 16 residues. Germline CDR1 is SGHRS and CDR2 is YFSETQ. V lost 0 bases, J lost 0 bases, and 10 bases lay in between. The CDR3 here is CASSLVRDSSYNEQFF. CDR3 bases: TGCGCCAGCAGCTTGGTACGAGATAGCTCCTACAATGAGCAGTTCTTC.